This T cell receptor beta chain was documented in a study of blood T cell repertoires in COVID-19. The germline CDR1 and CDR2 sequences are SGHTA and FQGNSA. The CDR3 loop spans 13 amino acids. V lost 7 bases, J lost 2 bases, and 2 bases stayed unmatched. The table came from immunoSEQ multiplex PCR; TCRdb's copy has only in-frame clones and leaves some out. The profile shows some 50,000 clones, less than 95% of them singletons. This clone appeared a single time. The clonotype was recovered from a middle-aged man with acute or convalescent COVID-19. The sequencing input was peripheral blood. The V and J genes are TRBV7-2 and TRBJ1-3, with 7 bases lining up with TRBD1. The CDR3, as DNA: TGTGCCAGCAACAGGGGCGCTGGAAACACCATATATTTT. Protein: CASNRGAGNTIYF.